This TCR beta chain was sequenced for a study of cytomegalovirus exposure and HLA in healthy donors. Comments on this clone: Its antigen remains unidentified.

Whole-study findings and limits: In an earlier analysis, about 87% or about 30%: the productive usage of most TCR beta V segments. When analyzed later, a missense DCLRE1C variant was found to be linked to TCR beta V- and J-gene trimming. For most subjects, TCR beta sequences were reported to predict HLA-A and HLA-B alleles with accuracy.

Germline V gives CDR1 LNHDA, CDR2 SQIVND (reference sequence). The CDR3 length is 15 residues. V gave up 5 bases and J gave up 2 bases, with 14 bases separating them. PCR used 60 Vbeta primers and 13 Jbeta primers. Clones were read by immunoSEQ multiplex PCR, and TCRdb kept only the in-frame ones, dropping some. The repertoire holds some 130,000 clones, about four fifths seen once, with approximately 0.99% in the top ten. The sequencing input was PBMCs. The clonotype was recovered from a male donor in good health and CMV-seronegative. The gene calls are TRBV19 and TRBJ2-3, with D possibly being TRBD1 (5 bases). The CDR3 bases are TGTGCCAGTAGTTCTTCTGCAGGGTACACAGATACGCAGTATTTT. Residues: CASSSSAGYTDTQYF.